Listed below are T cell receptor beta chains from one sample, sequenced in a study of cytomegalovirus exposure and HLA in healthy donors. Profiling relied on immunoSEQ multiplex PCR, and the TCRdb table lists in-frame clones only, not all of them. Of 200,000 to 250,000 clones listed, about 75% are singletons. The specimen was PBMCs. All receptors come from a woman in her 30s in good health and CMV-seronegative. Each CDR3 is given with its conserved first and last residue. Fields, in order: D gene, V gene, clone size, J gene, CDR3 DNA, CDR3 protein. A D gene is named only where the DNA matches it firmly. The size entry is marked missing in some rows and otherwise reads once, few, many or a size class.

D gene: TRBD1
V gene: TRBV6-5
clone size: few
J gene: TRBJ1-4
CDR3 DNA: TGTGCCAGCAGTTACTCGACAGGGGTGGGAGAAAAACTGTTTTTT
CDR3 protein: CASSYSTGVGEKLFF

D gene: TRBD2
V gene: TRBV5-4
clone size: few
J gene: TRBJ2-1
CDR3 DNA: TGTGCCAGCATCTTGATTAGGACTAGCGGGGGCCCCATCCTACGGGAGCAGTTCTTC
CDR3 protein: CASILIRTSGGPILREQFF

D gene: TRBD1
V gene: TRBV27
clone size: few
J gene: TRBJ2-1
CDR3 DNA: TGTGCCAGTACTACCGGGACAGGATCGCAGTTCTTC
CDR3 protein: CASTTGTGSQFF

D gene: -
V gene: TRBV30
clone size: -
J gene: TRBJ1-6
CDR3 DNA: TGTGCCTGGAGTGTAAACGGACTTAATTCCCCCCTCCACTTT
CDR3 protein: CAWSVNGLNSPLHF

D gene: -
V gene: TRBV5-1
clone size: -
J gene: TRBJ2-1
CDR3 DNA: TGCGCCAGCAGCTTGGGCGGGAATGAGCAGTTCTTC
CDR3 protein: CASSLGGNEQFF

D gene: -
V gene: TRBV5-4
clone size: once
J gene: TRBJ2-4
CDR3 DNA: TGTGCCAGCAGCTTAGGAGGGGTGAACATTCAGTACTTC
CDR3 protein: CASSLGGVNIQYF

D gene: TRBD2
V gene: TRBV7-9
clone size: -
J gene: TRBJ2-7
CDR3 DNA: TGTGCCAGCAGCCGGACTAGCGGGTCCTACGAGCAGTACTTC
CDR3 protein: CASSRTSGSYEQYF

D gene: TRBD2
V gene: TRBV30
clone size: -
J gene: TRBJ2-7
CDR3 DNA: TGTGCCTGGAGACAATCAGCGGGGGTCTCCTACGAGCAGTACTTC
CDR3 protein: CAWRQSAGVSYEQYF

D gene: TRBD2
V gene: TRBV19
clone size: -
J gene: TRBJ2-1
CDR3 DNA: TGTGCCAGTAGTAGTGGACTAGCGGGAGGGCCCTACACTGAGCAGTTCTTC
CDR3 protein: CASSSGLAGGPYTEQFF

D gene: TRBD1
V gene: TRBV7-8
clone size: -
J gene: TRBJ1-2
CDR3 DNA: TGTGCCAGCAGCTTAGCAGGGACAGGGTCTGGCTACACCTTC
CDR3 protein: CASSLAGTGSGYTF

D gene: -
V gene: TRBV7-8
clone size: once
J gene: TRBJ1-2
CDR3 DNA: TGTGCCAGCAGCTTAATGAGGAGCTACACCTTC
CDR3 protein: CASSLMRSYTF

D gene: -
V gene: TRBV9
clone size: -
J gene: TRBJ2-2
CDR3 DNA: TGTGCCAGCAGCGTACTCCTCGCCGGGGAGCTGTTTTTT
CDR3 protein: CASSVLLAGELFF

D gene: TRBD1
V gene: TRBV18
clone size: -
J gene: TRBJ2-3
CDR3 DNA: TGTGCCAGCTCACGGGACAGGGCCGATAGCACAGATACGCAGTATTTT
CDR3 protein: CASSRDRADSTDTQYF

D gene: TRBD1
V gene: TRBV5-1
clone size: -
J gene: TRBJ1-1
CDR3 DNA: TGCGCCAGCAGCACCCGACAGGGCCGGGTTAACACTGAAGCTTTCTTT
CDR3 protein: CASSTRQGRVNTEAFF

D gene: -
V gene: TRBV4-1
clone size: few
J gene: TRBJ2-7
CDR3 DNA: TGCGCCAGCAGCCAAGTAATATTAGCTTCCGAGCAGTACTTC
CDR3 protein: CASSQVILASEQYF

D gene: TRBD1
V gene: TRBV5-4
clone size: -
J gene: TRBJ2-2
CDR3 DNA: TGTGCCAGCAGCCCCCGACAGGGGACAGCGAACACCGGGGAGCTGTTTTTT
CDR3 protein: CASSPRQGTANTGELFF

D gene: TRBD1
V gene: TRBV5-1
clone size: -
J gene: TRBJ2-3
CDR3 DNA: TGCGCCAGCAACGACAGGGGCAACACAGATACGCAGTATTTT
CDR3 protein: CASNDRGNTDTQYF

D gene: -
V gene: TRBV7-8
clone size: -
J gene: TRBJ1-1
CDR3 DNA: TGTGCCAGCAGCTTAGAAGGGCTCACAGGGTCCGAAGCTTTCTTT
CDR3 protein: CASSLEGLTGSEAFF

D gene: TRBD1
V gene: TRBV7-8
clone size: few
J gene: TRBJ2-7
CDR3 DNA: TGTGCCAGCAGCAGACAGGGGACCTACGAGCAGTACTTC
CDR3 protein: CASSRQGTYEQYF

D gene: -
V gene: TRBV10-3
clone size: once
J gene: TRBJ2-1
CDR3 DNA: TGTGCCACCGCGAAACCCAATGAGCAGTTCTTC
CDR3 protein: CATAKPNEQFF

D gene: TRBD2
V gene: TRBV19
clone size: -
J gene: TRBJ2-7
CDR3 DNA: TGTGCCAGTAGTTTCTCCGGGGGGGCCTACGAGCAGTACTTC
CDR3 protein: CASSFSGGAYEQYF

D gene: -
V gene: TRBV4-2
clone size: -
J gene: TRBJ2-5
CDR3 DNA: TGTGCCAGCAGCCAAGAGCGGGGGAACAGGGTTCATAAGACCCAGTACTTC
CDR3 protein: CASSQERGNRVHKTQYF

D gene: TRBD2
V gene: TRBV5-1
clone size: -
J gene: TRBJ2-2
CDR3 DNA: TGCGCCAGCAGCTTGTTTGCTAGCGGGGGGCTCTTCACCGGGGAGCTGTTTTTT
CDR3 protein: CASSLFASGGLFTGELFF

D gene: -
V gene: TRBV7-2
clone size: -
J gene: TRBJ1-5
CDR3 DNA: TGTGCCAGCAGGCCACTACAGGGTAATAGCAATCAGCCCCAGCATTTT
CDR3 protein: CASRPLQGNSNQPQHF

D gene: -
V gene: TRBV30
clone size: -
J gene: TRBJ1-2
CDR3 DNA: TGTGCCTGGAGTTATAATCAAGCCGGGACCTTC
CDR3 protein: CAWSYNQAGTF

D gene: -
V gene: TRBV27
clone size: -
J gene: TRBJ1-6
CDR3 DNA: TGTGCCAGCAGTTTATCGGGGGGACTTAATTCACCCCTCCACTTT
CDR3 protein: CASSLSGGLNSPLHF

D gene: -
V gene: TRBV19
clone size: -
J gene: TRBJ2-2
CDR3 DNA: TGTGCCAGTAGTATATTTGGAGAGGAGAACACCGGGGAGCTGTTTTTT
CDR3 protein: CASSIFGEENTGELFF